One sample yielded the 29 T cell receptor beta chains listed below, sequenced in a study of CD8 T cells in ankylosing spondylitis. MiXCR, run by TCRdb on the 5' RACE reads, gives a single entry per CDR3 protein. The sample holds 750,000 to 850,000 distinct CDR3 sequences, 12% seen once. Their specific antigens are unknown. Study results and caveats: A TCR beta motif of roughly eight highly homologous variants seemed to mark ankylosing spondylitis blood.

The material sequenced was blood, either unsorted or a sorted T cell fraction (not recorded which). Receptor source: a male donor with ankylosing spondylitis.

In this sample, this clonotype turned up a few times. The V gene is TRBV20-1, the J gene TRBJ2-2, with 8 bases aligning to TRBD1. CDR3 size: 14 residues. V was pared by 4 bases and J by 6 bases, with 7 bases of the junction left unmatched. Germline V gene sequence: CDR1 DFQATT, CDR2 SNEGSKA (reference sequence). The chain's CDR3 is CSATRQGKAGELFF. DNA of the CDR3: TGCAGTGCTACCCGACAGGGGAAGGCCGGGGAGCTGTTTTTT.

This clonotype occurred a few times. This rearrangement joins TRBV5-1 to TRBJ2-1; a possible D gene is TRBD2 (5 bases). Per germline, CDR1 SGHRS and CDR2 YFSETQ. V was trimmed by 3 bases and J by 3 bases, leaving 13 bases between them. The CDR3 has 15 amino acids. The CDR3 nucleotides are TGCGCCAGCAGCTCCAGCGGATGGGACTACAATGAGCAGTTCTTC. Protein sequence: CASSSSGWDYNEQFF.

The gene calls are TRBV6-1 and TRBJ1-1; tentative D call: TRBD1 (5 bases). Germline-derived CDR1 and CDR2 are MNHNS and SASEGT. The CDR3 totals 14 residues. The V gene lost 6 bases and the J gene lost 4 bases, with 15 bases spanning the gap. CDR3 loop: CASSSHRGGTEAFF. CDR3 in DNA: TGTGCCAGCAGCTCGCATAGGGGCGGCACTGAAGCTTTCTTT.

The genes are TRBV7-2 and TRBJ2-4; a weak D match, TRBD2 (6 bases). V shed 5 bases and J shed 5 bases, with 10 bases lying between them. The germline V gene has CDR1 SGHTA and CDR2 FQGNSA. This CDR3 has 13 amino acids. The CDR3 region is CASSQGLQNIQYF. The CDR3 DNA is TGTGCCAGCAGCCAGGGACTCCAAAACATTCAGTACTTC.

This clonotype was picked up a small number of times. The genes are TRBV7-9 and TRBJ1-1; D is possibly TRBD1 (5 bases). Germline assignment: CDR1 SEHNR and CDR2 FQNEAQ (reference sequence). The germline V and J ends were trimmed by 2 bases and 4 bases, with 14 bases remaining between them. The CDR3 is 15 residues long. The CDR3 coding sequence is TGTGCCAGCAGCTTACGGGGCAGGGAGGTCACTGAAGCTTTCTTT. This gives the protein CASSLRGREVTEAFF.

This clonotype was observed at least ten times. The rearrangement joins TRBV4-3 to TRBJ2-1, with 9 bases lining up with TRBD2. The CDR3 is 15 amino acids. V lost 0 bases to trimming and J lost 9 bases; unmatched junction nucleotides: 6. From germline, CDR1 is LGHNA and CDR2 YSLEER. The CDR3 sequence: CASSQEGAGGIEQFF. The CDR3 DNA is TGCGCCAGCAGCCAAGAAGGAGCGGGAGGCATTGAGCAGTTCTTC.

This clonotype came up many times. J is TRBJ2-1 and V is TRBV5-1, with 10 positions matching TRBD2. Germline V gene data show CDR1 as SGHRS and CDR2 as YFSETQ. The CDR3 has 16 residues. V trimming: 3 bases; J trimming: 0 bases; junction bases outside the gene matches: 3. The DNA for the CDR3 is TGCGCCAGCAGCTCAACTAGCGGGACCTCCTACAATGAGCAGTTCTTC. Translating gives CASSSTSGTSYNEQFF.

The genes are TRBV6-2 or TRBV6-3 and TRBJ2-7, with D possibly being TRBD1 (6 bases). The CDR3 is 14 amino acids. Germline CDR1 is MNHEY and CDR2 is SVGEGT. Between the trimmed V and J ends, which lost 2 bases and 2 bases, there was a span of 10 bases. For the CDR3, the DNA is TGTGCCAGCAGTTACATGGACAGTCCCTACGAGCAGTACTTC. Translation gives CASSYMDSPYEQYF.

This clonotype was detected only a few times. V gene TRBV7-9 combines with J gene TRBJ2-1, with D perhaps TRBD1 or TRBD2 (5 bases each). This CDR3 is built from 15 residues. The V end was cut by 2 bases, the J end by 6 bases, with 14 bases between. Germline V gene lookup returns CDR1 SEHNR and CDR2 FQNEAQ (reference sequence). In nucleotides, the CDR3 is TGTGCCAGCAGCTTACGGGGCGGACCATTCAATGAGCAGTTCTTC. Residues: CASSLRGGPFNEQFF. The whole variable domain, remainder taken from reference TRBV7-9 and TRBJ2-1, is DTGVSQNPRHKITKRGQNVTFRCDPISEHNRLYWYRQTLGQGPEFLTYFQNEAQLEKSRLLSDRFSAERPKGSFSTLEIQRTEQGDSAMYLCASSLRGGPFNEQFFGPGTRLTVL.

This clonotype was counted between two and nine times. The chain employs TRBV7-6 and TRBJ2-2; perhaps TRBD1 as D (6 bases). The CDR3 totals 16 residues. In germline, CDR1 is SGHVS, CDR2 FNYEAQ. Trimming shortened V by 4 bases and J by 6 bases, and 18 bases separated the two germline ends. CDR3 amino acids: CASSSQTAGAAGELFF. The CDR3 bases are TGTGCCAGCAGCTCCCAAACGGCAGGGGCGGCCGGGGAGCTGTTTTTT.

This clonotype has only a few counts. The chain combines TRBV6-5 with TRBJ2-7; unclear D gene. V shed 4 bases and J shed 3 bases, with 10 bases lying between them. The germline CDR1 and CDR2 sequences are MNHEY and SVGAGI. The CDR3 is 13 amino acids. The CDR3 reads CASSFGRLYEQYF. CDR3 DNA sequence: TGTGCCAGCAGTTTTGGACGCCTCTACGAGCAGTACTTC.

J is TRBJ1-1 and V is TRBV12-3 or TRBV12-4; D gene ambiguous. The CDR3 contains 13 residues. With 3 bases removed from V and 6 bases from J, the gap between germline ends came to 11 bases. The CDR3 nucleotides are TGTGCCAGCAGTTTGGGTTCGGTGGCTGAAGCTTTCTTT. This translates into CASSLGSVAEAFF.

The sample holds a few counts of this clonotype. This chain's CDR3 is CASSQLTPAGHYGYTF. The CDR3 nucleotides read TGCGCCAGCAGCCAATTAACCCCGGCAGGGCACTATGGCTACACCTTC. The V gene is TRBV4-3, the J gene TRBJ1-2; D might be TRBD1 (5 bases). The CDR3 runs to 16 residues. V was shortened by 2 bases and J by 3 bases, with 16 bases between the two germline ends. Germline values: CDR1 LGHNA, CDR2 YSLEER.

The CDR3 is CSASGTAQGEQFF. The CDR3 nucleotides read TGCAGTGCTAGCGGGACGGCTCAGGGTGAGCAGTTCTTC. The chain uses TRBV20-1 and TRBJ2-1, with D tentatively TRBD1 or TRBD2 (5 bases each). The CDR3 runs to 13 residues. The V end lost 3 bases, the J end lost 9 bases, and 15 bases lay between the germline ends. CDR1 is DFQATT, CDR2 SNEGSKA, per germline (reference sequence).

The table lists this clonotype with a few counts. This chain links TRBV6-2 or TRBV6-3 with TRBJ2-3; TRBD2 might be the D (6 bases). The germline V gene has CDR1 MNHEY and CDR2 SVGEGT. V lost 2 bases to trimming and J lost 2 bases, with 20 bases between them. There are 18 residues in the CDR3. The CDR3 reads CASSYLELRDSTTDTQYF. CDR3 DNA: TGTGCCAGCAGTTACCTAGAACTCCGGGACTCCACCACAGATACGCAGTATTTT.

The chain recombines TRBV20-1 with TRBJ2-5; TRBD2 agrees at 9 bases. CDR3 length: 17 amino acids. From germline, CDR1 is DFQATT and CDR2 SNEGSKA (reference sequence). V lost 0 bases to trimming and J lost 0 bases; unmatched junction nucleotides: 8. As DNA, the CDR3 is TGCAGTGCTAGAGATCGCCAGGCTAGCGGGGACCAAGAGACCCAGTACTTC. This sequence encodes CSARDRQASGDQETQYF.

In this sample, this clonotype turned up a few times. The V gene is TRBV5-1, the J gene TRBJ2-5; D tentatively reads TRBD1 or TRBD2 (5 bases each). The V gene lost 4 bases and the J gene lost 0 bases, with 13 bases spanning the gap. Germline values: CDR1 SGHRS, CDR2 YFSETQ. This CDR3 is built from 15 residues. The CDR3: CASSTGDGYQETQYF. The CDR3 nucleotides read TGCGCCAGCAGCACCGGGGACGGGTACCAAGAGACCCAGTACTTC.

There are many counts of this clonotype. The V gene is TRBV6-2 or TRBV6-3, the J gene TRBJ1-5, with D perhaps matching TRBD1 (6 bases). Trimming cost V 4 bases and J 3 bases, with 10 bases left between them. Germline CDR1 and CDR2: MNHEY and SVGEGT. The CDR3 length is 14 residues. This chain's CDR3 is CASSSRTVNQPQHF. As DNA, the CDR3 is TGTGCCAGCAGTTCCCGGACAGTCAATCAGCCCCAGCATTTT.

The gene calls are TRBV20-1 and TRBJ1-1; no clear D. The CDR3 has 13 amino acids. V was trimmed by 7 bases and J by 2 bases, leaving 14 bases between them. Per the germline V gene, CDR1 is DFQATT and CDR2 is SNEGSKA (reference sequence). This CDR3 reads CSGKWEPNTEAFF. CDR3 bases: TGCAGTGGCAAGTGGGAACCAAACACTGAAGCTTTCTTT.

This clonotype was detected a few times. V usage is TRBV28 and J usage is TRBJ2-5; D is undetermined. This CDR3 region has 12 residues. Trimming removed 7 bases from V and 2 bases from J, with 8 bases in between. Germline CDR1 is MDHEN and CDR2 is SYDVKM. The CDR3 nucleotides are TGTGCCAGCATTGGGGATCAAGAGACCCAGTACTTC. This encodes CASIGDQETQYF.

This clonotype was detected a few times. The CDR3 here is CASSLRGELTDTQYF. In nucleotides, the CDR3 is TGTGCCAGCAGCCTCCGAGGGGAGCTCACAGATACGCAGTATTTT. V and J are TRBV3-1 and TRBJ2-3, with D perhaps matching TRBD1 or TRBD2 (5 bases each). V was pared by 4 bases and J by 2 bases, with 13 bases between. Germline CDR1 and CDR2: LGHDT and YNNKEL (reference sequence). The CDR3 has 15 amino acids.

This clonotype was counted only a few times. This rearrangement joins TRBV12-3 or TRBV12-4 to TRBJ2-1; D is unresolved. Trimming removed 10 bases at V and 6 bases at J, with 16 bases between. CDR3 length: 13 amino acids. The CDR3 sequence: CATRRGDRNEQFF. The CDR3 coding sequence is TGTGCCACCCGGCGCGGAGATCGCAATGAGCAGTTCTTC.

The table lists this clonotype with many counts. The CDR3 DNA sequence: TGCAGCGTTGGGGGGGCACTCTATGGGCACAATGAGCAGTTCTTC. This codes for CSVGGALYGHNEQFF. The chain employs TRBV29-1 and TRBJ2-1; D is perhaps TRBD1 or TRBD2 (6 bases each). The CDR3 consists of 15 residues. Trimming shortened V by 4 bases and J by 5 bases, and 18 bases separated the two germline ends. CDR1 and CDR2 (germline): SQVTM, ANQGSEA.

This clonotype showed up just a few times. The chain uses TRBV20-1 and TRBJ2-1; the D gene could be TRBD1 or TRBD2 (5 bases each). In germline, CDR1 is DFQATT, CDR2 SNEGSKA (reference sequence). The CDR3 length is 14 residues. The chain's CDR3 is CSLARAGTGNEQFF. CDR3 in DNA: TGCTCGCTAGCCAGGGCAGGGACGGGGAATGAGCAGTTCTTC.

A few counts support this clonotype. The chain carries TRBV5-1 and TRBJ1-1; tentative D call: TRBD1 (6 bases). The CDR3 sequence is 13 residues long. Germline assignment: CDR1 SGHRS and CDR2 YFSETQ. Between the trimmed V and J ends, which lost 7 bases and 3 bases, there was a span of 13 bases. CDR3 loop: CASRRGTYTEAFF. CDR3 DNA: TGCGCCAGCCGCAGGGGAACGTACACTGAAGCTTTCTTT. The variable domain in full, with the rest retrieved from reference TRBV5-1 and TRBJ1-1, is KAGVTQTPRYLIKTRGQQVTLSCSPISGHRSVSWYQQTPGQGLQFLFEYFSETQRNKGNFPGRFSGRQFSNSRSEMNVSTLELGDSALYLCASRRGTYTEAFFGQGTRLTVV.

This chain connects TRBV25-1 to TRBJ1-6; D uncertain. The CDR3 has 16 residues. Between the trimmed V and J ends, which lost 3 bases and 3 bases, there was a span of 12 bases. Looked up from germline, CDR1 is MGHDK and CDR2 is SYGVNS. This chain's CDR3 is CASSDIQADYNSPLHF. DNA of the CDR3: TGTGCCAGCAGTGATATACAAGCTGACTATAATTCACCCCTCCACTTT.

This rearrangement joins TRBV20-1 to TRBJ2-7; maybe TRBD2 (6 bases). Germline V lookup: CDR1 DFQATT, CDR2 SNEGSKA (reference sequence). The CDR3 runs 12 residues. V was trimmed by 8 bases and J by 2 bases, leaving 13 bases between them. CDR3 region: CSSGRGTYEQYF. DNA of the CDR3: TGCAGTAGCGGGCGTGGCACCTACGAGCAGTACTTC.

This clonotype was observed a handful of times. The chain combines TRBV12-3 or TRBV12-4 with TRBJ1-3; perhaps TRBD1 as D (5 bases). This CDR3 has 14 amino acids. V lost 7 bases, J lost 3 bases, and 13 bases lay in between. In nucleotides, the CDR3 is TGTGCCAGCAATCTAAGGGGATATGGAAACACCATATATTTT. Its translation: CASNLRGYGNTIYF.

This clonotype was counted a few times. V is TRBV6-5 and J is TRBJ2-7, with 10 nucleotides matching TRBD1. With 4 bases clipped from V and 6 bases from J, the junction kept 6 bases outside the gene matches. Per germline, CDR1 MNHEY and CDR2 SVGAGI. The CDR3 has 14 amino acids. CDR3 nucleotides: TGTGCCAGCAGTTCCGGGACAGGGGCTCGCGAGCAGTACTTC. This encodes CASSSGTGAREQYF.